This T cell receptor (beta chain) was captured in a study of CD4 T cells in relation to SARS-CoV-2 and coronaviruses. Study-wide context: After approximately 10 days of antigen culture, PBMC TCR beta CDR3s were sequenced.

This table comes from immunoSEQ multiplex PCR, and its TCRdb copy is limited to in-frame clones, with some not included. The sample shows about 16,000 clones, about 78% of them seen only once. CDR1 and CDR2 (germline): MNHNS, SASEGT. With 2 bases removed from V and 3 bases from J, the gap between germline ends came to 13 bases. The CDR3 length is 15 residues. As to this clone: Its antigen remains unidentified.

General observations from the study: No crossreactivity against non-spike viral proteins was tested here.

Unexposed donor CD4+ T cells date from about 2011-2018, before the COVID-19 pandemic. After about 11 days of culture, CD4+ T cells were isolated. Testing used SARS-CoV-2 S/N and four cold-coronavirus spikes on unexposed-donor CD4+ T cells, cells permitting. This TCR came from a human donor in good health. The sequencing sample was made of CD4+ T cells from PBMCs, cultured in vitro. V usage is TRBV6-1 and J usage is TRBJ1-2, with D maybe TRBD1 (5 bases). This chain's CDR3 is CASSEFGATDYGYTF. CDR3 nucleotide sequence: TGTGCCAGCAGTGAATTTGGGGCGACTGACTATGGCTACACCTTC.